The 5 T cell receptor beta chains listed next were all sequenced from one sample in a study of Graves' ophthalmopathy and Graves' hyperthyroidism. CDR3 regions of TCR beta were amplified from RNA transcripts. Second-round multiplex PCR came after first-round RT-PCR with HTBI primers. TCRdb reanalysed the multiplex PCR reads using MiXCR and keeps one entry per CDR3 protein. The data contain approximately 480,000 distinct CDR3 sequences, around an eighth of them singletons. The sequenced sample was blood. The source of these receptors is a woman aged 25 to 39 with Graves' ophthalmopathy.

V is TRBV29-1 and J is TRBJ2-7, with TRBD1 matching over 7 bases. Germline V gives CDR1 SQVTM, CDR2 ANQGSEA. V trimming: 5 bases; J trimming: 2 bases; junction bases outside the gene matches: 9. This CDR3 is 14 amino acids long. CDR3 coding DNA: TGCAGCGTTACGCCGGGACAGATTCCCTACGAGCAGTACTTC. It is translated as CSVTPGQIPYEQYF.

With regard to this clonotype: This may be a read error: a much more frequent sequence differs by one nucleotide. The V call is TRBV2, the J call TRBJ2-7; TRBD2 matches at 8 bases. This CDR3 contains 13 residues. Germline V lookup: CDR1 SNHLY, CDR2 FYNNEI. CDR3 in amino acids: CVSSFTSGYERYF. The CDR3 coding sequence is TGTGTCAGCAGCTTTACTAGCGGATACGAGCGGTACTTC.

This clonotype was detected only a few times. The genes are TRBV11-3 and TRBJ2-2; no clear D gene. This CDR3 comprises 14 residues. Between the trimmed V and J ends, which lost 3 bases and 5 bases, there was a span of 10 bases. CDR1 is SGHNT and CDR2 is YENEEA in the germline V gene. CDR3 region: CASSFSSRTGELFF. The CDR3 region has the DNA TGTGCCAGCAGCTTTAGCTCTCGGACCGGGGAGCTGTTTTTT.

This clonotype was recorded at least ten times. The chain employs TRBV6-5 and TRBJ1-1; the match to TRBD1 covers 10 bases. The CDR3 sequence is 12 residues long. J gave up 8 bases and V 5 bases, and 2 bases lay outside the gene matches. Germline V CDR1 and CDR2: MNHEY, SVGAGI. The CDR3: CASSRTGGEAFF. The CDR3 nucleotides read TGTGCCAGCAGTCGGACAGGGGGAGAAGCTTTCTTT.

This clonotype was recorded many times. The V and J genes are TRBV6-5 and TRBJ1-1; D ambiguous. Trimming shortened V by 3 bases and J by 4 bases, and 3 bases separated the two germline ends. This CDR3 contains 11 residues. Germline V CDR1 and CDR2: MNHEY, SVGAGI. The CDR3 bases are TGTGCCAGCAGTTATAGCACTGAAGCTTTCTTT. Residues: CASSYSTEAFF.